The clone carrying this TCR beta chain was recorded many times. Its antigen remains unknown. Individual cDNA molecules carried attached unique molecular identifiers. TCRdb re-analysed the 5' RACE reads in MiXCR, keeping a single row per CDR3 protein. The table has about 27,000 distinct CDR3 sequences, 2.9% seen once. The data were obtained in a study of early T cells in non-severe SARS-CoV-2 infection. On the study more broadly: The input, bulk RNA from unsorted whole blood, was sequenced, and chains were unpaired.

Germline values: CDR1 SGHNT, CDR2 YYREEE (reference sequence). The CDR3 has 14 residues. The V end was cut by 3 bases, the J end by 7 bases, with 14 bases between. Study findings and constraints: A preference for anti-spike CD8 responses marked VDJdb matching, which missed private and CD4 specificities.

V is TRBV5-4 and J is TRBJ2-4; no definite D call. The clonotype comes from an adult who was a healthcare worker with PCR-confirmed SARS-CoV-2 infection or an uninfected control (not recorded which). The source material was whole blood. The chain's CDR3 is CASSSGSDPNIQYF. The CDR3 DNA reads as TGTGCCAGCAGCTCCGGGTCAGATCCCAACATTCAGTACTTC.